This T cell receptor beta chain came from a study of PD-1 blockade in classical Hodgkin lymphoma. Study-wide results and limits: In CD4+ cells, TCR diversity went up significantly by C4D1, but in CD8+ cells it did not.

CDR1 GTSNPN and CDR2 SVGIG come from the germline V gene (reference sequence). V was trimmed by 6 bases and J by 6 bases, leaving 11 bases between them. The CDR3 sequence is 11 residues long. Every patient had relapsed following autologous stem cell transplantation, and cohorts differed in brentuximab vedotin exposure. A word on this clone: Antigen unknown.

Sequencing was performed with immunoSEQ multiplex PCR; in TCRdb, only in-frame clones are kept and a portion is missing. The sample consists of around 42,000 clones, about 71% of them appearing once. V gene TRBV30 combines with J gene TRBJ2-5; D possibly corresponds to TRBD1 (5 bases). The starting material was peripheral blood mononuclear cells (PBMCs), obtained at baseline. This clonotype was sampled from a human donor with classical Hodgkin lymphoma. CDR3 coding DNA: TGTGCCTGTAGGCAGGGAAAGACCCAGTACTTC. Translating it yields CACRQGKTQYF.